Listed below are T cell receptor beta chains from one sample, sequenced in a study of cytomegalovirus exposure and HLA in healthy donors. The table came from immunoSEQ multiplex PCR; TCRdb's copy has only in-frame clones and leaves some out. This table holds around 140,000 clones, 94% found once. The sequencing input was PBMCs. These TCRs come from a man between 18 and 35 years old in good health and CMV-seropositive. Both conserved end residues are trimmed from each CDR3.

v_gene	j_gene	CDR3aa
TRBV7-9	TRBJ2-1	ASSPGFRGISSYNEQF
TRBV5-4	TRBJ2-1	ASSRGGLDNNEQF
TRBV9	TRBJ2-2	ASSVGRWGELF
TRBV10-3	TRBJ1-2	AIKETGLPGKGYT
TRBV13	TRBJ2-1	ASSLGLSKAYNEQF
TRBV5-1	TRBJ2-3	ASSPLAEADTQY
TRBV5-1	TRBJ2-7	ASSLGLAGAREQY
TRBV6-1	TRBJ2-7	ASSDSRTGEEQY
TRBV6-1	TRBJ2-1	ASSQGQGSYNEQF
TRBV4-2	TRBJ2-1	ASSPLEAGGSYNEQF
TRBV30	TRBJ1-2	AWSPPTGPNGYT
TRBV28	TRBJ1-2	ASTQTGGGGGYT
TRBV5-1	TRBJ2-7	ASSLAGTSGRGEYEQY
TRBV2	TRBJ2-3	ASRELAGMGDTQY
TRBV28	TRBJ1-5	ASSLVGVRSNQPQH
TRBV6-1	TRBJ2-2	ASTILRGNTGELF
TRBV5-4	TRBJ2-7	ASSLAGDSYEQY
TRBV18	TRBJ2-1	ASSPVTSRNDEQF
TRBV9	TRBJ1-4	ASSGRDSGKLF
TRBV27	TRBJ2-7	ASRPWTAHYEQY